These 15 T cell receptor beta chains originate from one sample sequenced in a study of blood T cell repertoires in COVID-19 (dated by TCRdb to 2018 to 2021). Library creation used the immunoSEQ multiplex PCR assay. TCRdb obtained this table from immuneACCESS and retained in-frame rearrangements with V and J assigned. These tables miss some clones; where compared with another copy, unresolved V genes account for less than half of the shortfall, and the remainder is unexplained. This sample holds over 200,000 clones; 75% to 85% were observed only once. The ten largest clones add up to over 0.95% of the sample. Sequenced sample: peripheral blood. All receptors come from a woman under 40 with COVID-19, enrolled during active disease.

The chain employs TRBV18 and TRBJ1-2; weak D call: TRBD1 (6 bases). The germline V and J ends were trimmed by 5 bases and 3 bases, with 16 bases remaining between them. This CDR3 region has 15 residues. The germline CDR1 and CDR2 sequences are KGHSH and LQKENI. In DNA form, the CDR3 reads TGTGCCAGCTCATTAAATGGGGCAGGGGACTATGGCTACACCTTC. As protein: CASSLNGAGDYGYTF.

The V gene is TRBV27, the J gene TRBJ1-5, with a tentative D call TRBD1 (5 bases). CDR3 length: 14 amino acids. V dropped 1 base and J dropped 7 bases, with 11 bases sitting between them. Looked up from germline, CDR1 is MNHEY and CDR2 is SMNVEV (reference sequence). The DNA for the CDR3 is TGTGCCAGCAGTTTATTAAGGGGCGGCCAGCCCCAGCATTTT. Encoded protein: CASSLLRGGQPQHF.

The rearrangement joins TRBV6-2 or TRBV6-3 to TRBJ1-2; TRBD1 might be the D (5 bases). V gave up 5 bases and J gave up 4 bases, with 8 bases separating them. The CDR3 length is 12 residues. Germline values: CDR1 MNHEY, CDR2 SVGEGT. CDR3 region: CASSTDSYGYTF. CDR3 DNA: TGTGCCAGCAGTACAGACAGCTATGGCTACACCTTC.

This sequence joins TRBV28 and TRBJ2-5; 9 bases agree with TRBD2. CDR1 and CDR2 (germline): MDHEN, SYDVKM. Unmatched junction bases numbered 4, after V lost 3 bases and J lost 5 bases. The CDR3 spans 14 residues. The CDR3 DNA reads TGTGCCAGCAGTTTGGCGGGGGGGCGGGAGACCCAGTACTTC. Its protein product is CASSLAGGRETQYF.

CDR3: CASSYTGGSNTGELFF. In DNA, the CDR3 is TGCGCCAGCAGCTATACAGGGGGCAGCAACACCGGGGAGCTGTTTTTT. V and J are TRBV4-3 and TRBJ2-2; 9 bases are shared with TRBD1. The CDR3 covers 16 residues. Germline V gives CDR1 LGHNA, CDR2 YSLEER. J lost 2 bases, V lost 5 bases, and 6 bases had no gene match.

The chain employs TRBV4-3 and TRBJ2-1, with a weak D call TRBD2 (5 bases). The CDR3 is made up of 13 amino acids. V was trimmed by 2 bases and J by 9 bases, leaving 11 bases between them. Per the germline V gene, CDR1 is LGHNA and CDR2 is YSLEER. CDR3 sequence: CASSQHPGSEQFF. The CDR3 nucleotides read TGCGCCAGCAGCCAACACCCGGGAAGTGAGCAGTTCTTC.

The chain couples TRBV2 to TRBJ1-1; TRBD1 matches at 7 bases. The CDR3 covers 14 residues. With V trimmed by 3 bases and J by 11 bases, 12 bases remained unmatched. Germline V gene lookup returns CDR1 SNHLY and CDR2 FYNNEI. The CDR3: CASSERGLQGFAFF. CDR3 in DNA: TGTGCCAGCAGTGAGAGGGGGTTACAGGGGTTCGCTTTCTTT. Variable domain in full (rest from reference TRBV2 and TRBJ1-1): EPEVTQTPSHQVTQMGQEVILRCVPISNHLYFYWYRQILGQKVEFLVSFYNNEISEKSEIFDDQFSVERPDGSNFTLKIRSTKLEDSAMYFCASSERGLQGFAFFGQGTRLTVV.

This rearrangement joins TRBV7-9 to TRBJ2-7, with 8 positions matching TRBD1. The CDR3 runs 16 residues. Germline lookup yields CDR1 SEHNR and CDR2 FQNEAQ (reference sequence). V gave up 5 bases and J gave up 7 bases; unmatched junction bases: 16. CDR3 coding DNA: TGTGCCAGCAGCCCCAGACAGGGGACTCAGGGTCGGGAGCAGTACTTC. Protein sequence: CASSPRQGTQGREQYF.

The CDR3 nucleotides are TGTGCCAGCAGCTTAGTTGGGAGAGCAGGTCGGACCTACGAGCAGTACTTC. This gives the protein CASSLVGRAGRTYEQYF. The V and J genes are TRBV7-9 and TRBJ2-7, with D maybe TRBD2 (5 bases). With 1 base removed from V and 2 bases from J, the gap between germline ends came to 18 bases. CDR1 SEHNR and CDR2 FQNEAQ come from the germline V gene (reference sequence). The CDR3 is made up of 17 amino acids.

The rearrangement links TRBV7-3 to TRBJ1-1; D unresolved. The CDR3 has 14 amino acids. Germline V gene sequence: CDR1 SGHTA, CDR2 FQGTGA. Trimming removed 5 bases from V and 0 bases from J, with 10 bases in between. DNA of the CDR3: TGTGCCAGCAGCCAACAGCCAATGAACACTGAAGCTTTCTTT. It encodes CASSQQPMNTEAFF.

The chain has TRBV19 and TRBJ2-1; 10 positions match TRBD1. Germline CDR1 is LNHDA and CDR2 is SQIVND (reference sequence). The CDR3 is made up of 17 amino acids. V was clipped by 4 bases and J by 6 bases; unmatched bases: 12. The CDR3, as DNA: TGTGCCAGTAGTACCCGGACAGGGGGTCTTAGTCCCAATGAGCAGTTCTTC. Its translation is CASSTRTGGLSPNEQFF.

The CDR3 loop reads CASSRGPTSGGQTGELFF. The CDR3 coding sequence is TGTGCCAGCAGCCGGGGGCCGACTAGCGGGGGGCAGACCGGGGAGCTGTTTTTT. This rearrangement joins TRBV7-7 to TRBJ2-2; 13 bases match TRBD2. Trimming removed 5 bases from V and 5 bases from J; junction bases left unmatched: 11. The CDR3 contains 18 residues. Germline CDR1 and CDR2: SSHAT and FNYEAQ (reference sequence).

The rearrangement links TRBV28 to TRBJ2-1, with 13 bases that match TRBD2. Looked up from germline, CDR1 is MDHEN and CDR2 is SYDVKM. This CDR3 is built from 18 residues. J lost 9 bases, V lost 3 bases, and 14 bases had no gene match. CDR3 in amino acids: CASSFLGLAGDFYGEQFF. The CDR3 bases are TGTGCCAGCAGTTTTCTCGGACTAGCGGGAGACTTTTACGGTGAGCAGTTCTTC. Full variable domain (remainder filled in from reference TRBV28 and TRBJ2-1): DVKVTQSSRYLVKRTGEKVFLECVQDMDHENMFWYRQDPGLGLRLIYFSYDVKMKEKGDIPEGYSVSREKKERFSLILESASTNQTSMYLCASSFLGLAGDFYGEQFFGPGTRLTVL.

On this clone: A read error may account for a junction end that differs from germline. V gene TRBV12-3 or TRBV12-4 combines with J gene TRBJ2-7; 7 positions match TRBD1. The CDR3 consists of 13 residues. CDR3 residues: CASSLDRAHEQYF. The DNA for the CDR3 is TGTGCCAGCAGCTTAGACAGGGCCCACGAGCAGTACTTC.

This sequence joins TRBV2 and TRBJ2-7; D gene ambiguous. The CDR3 contains 16 residues. V was shortened by 5 bases and J by 5 bases, with 22 bases between the two germline ends. In germline, CDR1 is SNHLY, CDR2 FYNNEI. CDR3 loop: CASSNIVSAVVHEQYF. The CDR3, as DNA: TGTGCCAGCAGTAACATCGTGTCGGCGGTCGTCCACGAGCAGTACTTC. Full variable domain (remainder filled in from reference TRBV2 and TRBJ2-7): EPEVTQTPSHQVTQMGQEVILRCVPISNHLYFYWYRQILGQKVEFLVSFYNNEISEKSEIFDDQFSVERPDGSNFTLKIRSTKLEDSAMYFCASSNIVSAVVHEQYFGPGTRLTVT.